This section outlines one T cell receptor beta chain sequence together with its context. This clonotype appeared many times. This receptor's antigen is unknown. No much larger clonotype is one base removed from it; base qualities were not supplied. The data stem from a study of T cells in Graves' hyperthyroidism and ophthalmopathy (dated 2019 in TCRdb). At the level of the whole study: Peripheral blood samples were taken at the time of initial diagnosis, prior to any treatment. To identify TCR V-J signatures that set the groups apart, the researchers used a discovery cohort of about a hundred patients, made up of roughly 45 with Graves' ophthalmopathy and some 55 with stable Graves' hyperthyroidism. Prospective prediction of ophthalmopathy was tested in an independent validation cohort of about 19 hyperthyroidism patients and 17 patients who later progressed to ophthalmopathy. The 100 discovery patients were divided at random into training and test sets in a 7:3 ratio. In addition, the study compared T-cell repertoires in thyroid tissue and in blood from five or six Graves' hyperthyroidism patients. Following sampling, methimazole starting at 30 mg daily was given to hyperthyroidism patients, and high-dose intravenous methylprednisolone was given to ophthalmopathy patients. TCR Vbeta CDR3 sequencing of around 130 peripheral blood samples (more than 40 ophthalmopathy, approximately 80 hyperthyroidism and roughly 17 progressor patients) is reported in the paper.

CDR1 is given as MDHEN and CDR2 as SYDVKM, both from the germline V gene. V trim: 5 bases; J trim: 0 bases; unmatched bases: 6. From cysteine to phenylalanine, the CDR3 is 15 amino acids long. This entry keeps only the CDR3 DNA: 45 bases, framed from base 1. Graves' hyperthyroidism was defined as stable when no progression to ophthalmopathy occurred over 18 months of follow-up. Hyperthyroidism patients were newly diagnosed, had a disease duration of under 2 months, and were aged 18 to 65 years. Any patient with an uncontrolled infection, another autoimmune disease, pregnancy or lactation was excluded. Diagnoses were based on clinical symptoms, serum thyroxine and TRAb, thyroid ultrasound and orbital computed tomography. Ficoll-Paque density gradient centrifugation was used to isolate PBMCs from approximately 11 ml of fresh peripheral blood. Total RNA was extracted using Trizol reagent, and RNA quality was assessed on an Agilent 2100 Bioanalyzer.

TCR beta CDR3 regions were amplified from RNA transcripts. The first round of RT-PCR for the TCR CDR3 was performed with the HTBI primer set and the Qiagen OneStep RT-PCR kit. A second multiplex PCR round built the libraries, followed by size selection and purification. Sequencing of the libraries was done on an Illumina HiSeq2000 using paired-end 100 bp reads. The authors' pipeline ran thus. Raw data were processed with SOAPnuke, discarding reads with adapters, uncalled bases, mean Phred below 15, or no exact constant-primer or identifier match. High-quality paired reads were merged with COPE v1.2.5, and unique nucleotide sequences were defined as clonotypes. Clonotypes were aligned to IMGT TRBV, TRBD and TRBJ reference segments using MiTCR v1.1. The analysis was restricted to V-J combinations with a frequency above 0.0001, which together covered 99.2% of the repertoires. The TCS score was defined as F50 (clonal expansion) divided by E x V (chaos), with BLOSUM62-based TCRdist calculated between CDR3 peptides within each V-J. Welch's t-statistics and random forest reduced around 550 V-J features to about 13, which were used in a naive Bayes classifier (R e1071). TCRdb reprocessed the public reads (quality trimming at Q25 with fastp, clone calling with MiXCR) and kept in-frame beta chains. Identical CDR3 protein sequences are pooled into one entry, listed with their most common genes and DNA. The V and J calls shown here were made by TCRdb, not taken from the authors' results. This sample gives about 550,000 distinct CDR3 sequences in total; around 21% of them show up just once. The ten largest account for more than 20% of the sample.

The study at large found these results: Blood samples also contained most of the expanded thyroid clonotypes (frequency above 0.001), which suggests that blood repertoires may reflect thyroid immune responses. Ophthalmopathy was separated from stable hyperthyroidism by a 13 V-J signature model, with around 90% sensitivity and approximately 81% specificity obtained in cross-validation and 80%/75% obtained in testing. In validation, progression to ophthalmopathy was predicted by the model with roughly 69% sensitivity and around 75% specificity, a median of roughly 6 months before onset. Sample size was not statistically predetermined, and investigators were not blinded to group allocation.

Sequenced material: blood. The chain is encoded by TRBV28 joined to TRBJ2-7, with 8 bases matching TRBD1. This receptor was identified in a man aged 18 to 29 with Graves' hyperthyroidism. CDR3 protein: CASSTRTGSSYEQYF. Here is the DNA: TGTGCCAGCAGTACTCGGACAGGGAGCTCCTACGAGCAGTACTTC.